This entry features one T cell receptor (beta chain) sequence. The antigen remains unidentified. This sample was taken from a study of T cell responses to AZD1222 COVID-19 vaccine. The V end was cut by 1 base, the J end by 2 bases, with 11 bases between. Germline CDR1 reads SGHRS; CDR2 reads YFSETQ. CDR3 length: 15 amino acids. General observations from the study: Spike-specific TCR breadth and depth rose after two AZD1222 doses. Among the donors, most were white British and more were female, and clonal diversity was possibly underestimated.

Clones were read by immunoSEQ multiplex PCR, and TCRdb kept only the in-frame ones, dropping some. This sample yields roughly 130,000 clones, of which over 90% are seen a single time; approximately 7% belongs to the top ten. The source is an adult in good health. Material: peripheral blood, obtained on day 0 of AZD1222 vaccination. The V call is TRBV5-1, the J call TRBJ2-3; TRBD1 is a possible D gene (5 bases). The CDR3 coding sequence is TGCGCCAGCAGCTTGACAACAGGAATCACAGATACGCAGTATTTT. Its protein product is CASSLTTGITDTQYF.